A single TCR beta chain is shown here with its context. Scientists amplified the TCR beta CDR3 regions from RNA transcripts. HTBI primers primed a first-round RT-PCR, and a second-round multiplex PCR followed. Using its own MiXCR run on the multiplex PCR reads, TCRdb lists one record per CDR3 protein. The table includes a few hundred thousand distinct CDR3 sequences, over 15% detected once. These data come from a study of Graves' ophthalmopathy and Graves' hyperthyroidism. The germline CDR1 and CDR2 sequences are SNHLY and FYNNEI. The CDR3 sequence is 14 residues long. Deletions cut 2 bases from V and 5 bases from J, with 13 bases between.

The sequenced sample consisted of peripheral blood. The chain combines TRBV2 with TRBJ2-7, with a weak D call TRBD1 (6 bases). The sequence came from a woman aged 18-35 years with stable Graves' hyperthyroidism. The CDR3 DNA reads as TGTGCCAGCAGTGAAAGGCAGGGGCTGCACGAGCAGTACTTC. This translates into CASSERQGLHEQYF.